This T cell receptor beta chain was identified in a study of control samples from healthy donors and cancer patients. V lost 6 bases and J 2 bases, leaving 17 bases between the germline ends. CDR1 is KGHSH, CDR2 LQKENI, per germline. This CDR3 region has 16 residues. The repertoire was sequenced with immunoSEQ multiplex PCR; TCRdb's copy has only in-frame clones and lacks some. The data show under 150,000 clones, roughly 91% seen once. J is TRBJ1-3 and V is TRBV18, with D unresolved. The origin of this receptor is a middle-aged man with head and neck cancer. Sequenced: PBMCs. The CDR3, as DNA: TGTGCCAGCTCTCATCCTCGCATAACTCCTGGAAACACCATATATTTT. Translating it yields CASSHPRITPGNTIYF.